Each of the 29 T cell receptor beta chains below was sequenced from the same sample in a study of pediatric ulcerative colitis. Rectal tissue came from one to two pinch biopsies taken at colonoscopy. Assay used: immunoSEQ multiplex PCR; TCRdb lists only in-frame clones, some missing. This table has over 10,000 clones, over 60% appearing once. The source material was gut tissue. All receptors come from a boy younger than 18 who was a control in a study of pediatric ulcerative colitis.

The chain recombines TRBV7-3 with TRBJ2-2; D uncertain. V was clipped by 3 bases and J by 0 bases, with 2 bases between them. This CDR3 is built from 13 residues. Germline CDR1 SGHTA, CDR2 FQGTGA. The CDR3 protein is CASSFANTGELFF. For the CDR3, the DNA is TGTGCCAGCAGCTTCGCGAACACCGGGGAGCTGTTTTTT.

This chain links TRBV6-1 with TRBJ2-5, with D tentatively TRBD2 (5 bases). V was cut by 4 bases and J by 1 base, with 10 bases left in between. CDR1 and CDR2 (germline): MNHNS, SASEGT. The CDR3 has 14 residues. The CDR3 DNA reads as TGTGCCAGCAGTGGAGGGAGCGCCCAAGAGACCCAGTACTTC. This translates into CASSGGSAQETQYF.

CDR3 sequence (DNA): TGCGCCAGCAGCTTCGAGCGAAATACGCAGTATTTT. This codes for CASSFERNTQYF. V gene TRBV5-1 combines with J gene TRBJ2-3, with D hard to call. V lost 2 bases and J 7 bases, leaving 8 bases between the germline ends. Germline V gene data show CDR1 as SGHRS and CDR2 as YFSETQ. CDR3 length: 12 residues.

V and J are TRBV6-5 and TRBJ2-1; 7 bases match TRBD2. CDR1 and CDR2 from the germline V gene are MNHEY and SVGAGI. This CDR3 has 15 amino acids. The V segment lost 0 bases and the J segment 8 bases; nucleotides outside the gene matches: 7. In nucleotides, the CDR3 is TGTGCCAGCAGTTACTCGTCTAGCGGTCCGGATGAGCAGTTCTTC. Its translation is CASSYSSSGPDEQFF.

This chain links TRBV10-2 with TRBJ2-1; 10 nucleotides agree with TRBD2. Germline CDR1 is WSHSY and CDR2 is SAAADI. This CDR3 is built from 14 residues. V lost 8 bases and J lost 3; bases outside the gene matches: 4. The CDR3 DNA reads as TGCGCCAGCCGGCTAGCGGGAGACTACAATGAGCAGTTCTTC. Amino acid sequence: CASRLAGDYNEQFF.

CDR3 region: CASSIQGDTEAFF. The CDR3, as DNA: TGTGCCAGTAGTATACAGGGGGACACTGAAGCTTTCTTT. The gene calls are TRBV19 and TRBJ1-1; TRBD1 matches 7 bases. In germline, CDR1 is LNHDA, CDR2 SQIVND (reference sequence). The CDR3 extends over 13 amino acids. Unmatched junction bases numbered 0, after V lost 2 bases and J lost 3 bases.

CDR3 region: CAISESNRGHNQPQHF. CDR3 coding DNA: TGTGCCATCAGTGAGTCGAACAGGGGGCACAATCAGCCCCAGCATTTT. The genes are TRBV10-3 and TRBJ1-5; 9 bases are shared with TRBD1. V was pared by 0 bases and J by 3 bases, with 3 bases of the junction left unmatched. Germline CDR1 reads ENHRY; CDR2 reads SYGVKD. CDR3 length: 16 amino acids.

The V call is TRBV19, the J call TRBJ2-2, with 14 bases identical to TRBD2. CDR1 LNHDA and CDR2 SQIVND come from the germline V gene (reference sequence). V was clipped by 2 bases and J by 6 bases; unmatched bases: 8. This CDR3 spans 18 amino acids. CDR3 sequence reads: CASSIPSPGLAGAGELFF. In DNA, the CDR3 is TGTGCCAGTAGTATACCCTCACCGGGACTAGCGGGAGCCGGGGAGCTGTTTTTT.

This rearrangement joins TRBV11-3 to TRBJ2-1; no clear D. Germline lookup yields CDR1 SGHNT and CDR2 YENEEA. The CDR3 covers 12 residues. V lost 3 bases and J 8 bases, leaving 8 bases between the germline ends. DNA for the CDR3: TGTGCCAGCAGCTTTAATCAGTATGAGCAGTTCTTC. Residues: CASSFNQYEQFF.

The chain recombines TRBV14 with TRBJ2-5, with D perhaps matching TRBD2 (5 bases). V was pared by 4 bases and J by 4 bases, with 13 bases between. CDR1 is SGHDN, CDR2 FVKESK, per germline. The CDR3 is 14 residues long. The CDR3 nucleotides are TGTGCCAGCAGCCGTCAGCCCACTAGAGAGACCCAGTACTTC. It is translated as CASSRQPTRETQYF.

The genes are TRBV5-1 and TRBJ2-1, with D perhaps TRBD2 (6 bases). CDR1 is SGHRS, CDR2 YFSETQ, per germline. V was shortened by 4 bases and J by 2 bases, with 22 bases between the two germline ends. The CDR3 consists of 18 residues. The DNA of the CDR3 is TGCGCCAGCAGCCTGGCCCCGGCCCCGGGACTTCCCTACAATGAGCAGTTCTTC. It is translated as CASSLAPAPGLPYNEQFF.

The J gene is TRBJ2-6, the V gene TRBV15; 10 nucleotides match TRBD1. Germline V gives CDR1 LNHNV, CDR2 YYDKDF (reference sequence). V was pared by 1 base and J by 1 base, with 10 bases of the junction left unmatched. This CDR3 is 20 amino acids long. The CDR3, as DNA: TGTGCCACCAGCAGAGGGATGTTACGACAGGGGGCTTCTGGGGCCAACGTCCTGACTTTC. Its translation: CATSRGMLRQGASGANVLTF.

The chain carries TRBV4-2 and TRBJ2-1; 9 positions match TRBD1. Germline trimming cut 3 bases from V and 5 bases from J; bases unmatched to any gene: 5. CDR1 is LGHNA and CDR2 is YNFKEQ in the germline V gene. This CDR3 spans 15 amino acids. CDR3: CASSHPGQGHNEQFF. The CDR3 nucleotides read TGTGCCAGCAGCCACCCGGGACAGGGACACAATGAGCAGTTCTTC.

This clone was counted between two and nine times. This sequence joins TRBV6-5 and TRBJ2-7; D call uncertain. Germline V CDR1 and CDR2: MNHEY, SVGAGI. V shed 5 bases and J shed 6 bases, with 11 bases lying between them. The CDR3 sequence is 12 residues long. CDR3 sequence reads: CASSRTPGEQYF. As DNA, the CDR3 is TGTGCCAGCAGTCGGACCCCTGGCGAGCAGTACTTC.

The CDR3: CAGRDSSYNEQFF. The CDR3 nucleotides are TGTGCCGGCCGGGACAGCTCCTACAATGAGCAGTTCTTC. The chain links TRBV6-6 to TRBJ2-1; 7 nucleotides line up with TRBD1. The V and J ends lost 11 bases and 0 bases, in that order; junction bases with no gene match: 4. The germline V gene has CDR1 MNHNY and CDR2 SVGAGI (reference sequence). CDR3 length: 13 residues.

This sequence joins TRBV9 and TRBJ2-6, with D unclear. This CDR3 has 14 amino acids. Germline V gives CDR1 SGDLS, CDR2 YYNGEE. Trimming took off 0 bases at V and 16 bases at J, with 17 bases between the two ends. CDR3 coding DNA: TGTGCCAGCAGCGTAGGGGTGGACCTCTCAACACTGACTTTC. Translation: CASSVGVDLSTLTF.

The chain has TRBV25-1 and TRBJ1-2; D is perhaps TRBD1 (5 bases). The CDR3 has 15 residues. Per the germline V gene, CDR1 is MGHDK and CDR2 is SYGVNS. V was trimmed by 3 bases and J by 4 bases, leaving 15 bases between them. The DNA of the CDR3 is TGTGCCAGCAGTGATTTGGGGGTGTCGGTCTATGGCTACACCTTC. It translates to CASSDLGVSVYGYTF.

The chain combines TRBV7-2 with TRBJ1-3, with D maybe TRBD1 (5 bases). CDR1 and CDR2 (germline): SGHTA, FQGNSA. V lost 1 base, J lost 7 bases, and 14 bases lay in between. The CDR3 has 15 amino acids. CDR3 coding DNA: TGTGCCAGCAGCTTAGATCCAGGGCGGGGGAACACCATATATTTT. Translation: CASSLDPGRGNTIYF.

The chain is built from TRBV5-5 and TRBJ2-3; D remains unclear. Germline V gene sequence: CDR1 SGHKS, CDR2 YYEKEE (reference sequence). The CDR3 consists of 16 residues. Trimming took 4 bases from V and 1 from J, leaving 16 bases between them. The CDR3 spells CASSQGDARGTDTQYF. For the CDR3, the DNA is TGTGCCAGCAGCCAAGGAGACGCACGCGGCACAGATACGCAGTATTTT.

The chain employs TRBV7-2 and TRBJ1-1, with D unresolved. This CDR3 has 13 amino acids. Germline CDR1 reads SGHTA; CDR2 reads FQGNSA. V was clipped by 3 bases and J by 0 bases, with 5 bases between them. The CDR3 DNA reads as TGTGCCAGCAGCTTCTCCATGAACACTGAAGCTTTCTTT. This sequence encodes CASSFSMNTEAFF.

In nucleotides, the CDR3 is TGTGCCTGTCAACCGATACTAGCGGGAGGGGTTGAGCAGTTCTTC. Amino acid sequence: CACQPILAGGVEQFF. The chain carries TRBV30 and TRBJ2-1, with 13 bases lining up with TRBD2. Trimming removed 6 bases from V and 9 bases from J; junction bases left unmatched: 11. CDR1 is GTSNPN, CDR2 SVGIG, per germline (reference sequence). This CDR3 comprises 15 residues.

The chain joins TRBV19 to TRBJ2-7, with unresolved D. CDR1 LNHDA and CDR2 SQIVND come from the germline V gene (reference sequence). Trimming pared 4 bases from V and 0 bases from J, leaving 16 bases between. CDR3 size: 16 residues. This chain's CDR3 is CASSRGRVTDSYEQYF. The CDR3 DNA is TGTGCCAGTAGTAGGGGAAGGGTGACCGACTCCTACGAGCAGTACTTC.

V is TRBV11-1 and J is TRBJ2-2; the match to TRBD2 covers 10 bases. The length of the CDR3 is 18 residues. The junction had 12 bases not matched to a gene; V was cut back by 4 bases and J by 4 bases. Germline V gene sequence: CDR1 SGHAT, CDR2 FQDESV (reference sequence). The chain's CDR3 is CASSSTLKREGRTGELFF. The CDR3 DNA sequence: TGTGCCAGCAGCTCAACCTTAAAGCGGGAGGGCCGCACCGGGGAGCTGTTTTTT.

The chain couples TRBV27 to TRBJ2-1, with D possibly being TRBD2 (5 bases). CDR1 and CDR2 from the germline V gene are MNHEY and SMNVEV (reference sequence). The CDR3 is made up of 14 amino acids. Trimming removed 6 bases at V and 2 bases at J, with 11 bases between. Here the CDR3 DNA reads TGTGCCAGCAGCCCCGGACTTGCCTACAATGAGCAGTTCTTC. Translation gives CASSPGLAYNEQFF.

With respect to this clone: At one boundary the junction diverges from the germline segment, which might be a read error. J is TRBJ2-1 and V is TRBV18, with D perhaps matching TRBD2 (6 bases). CDR3 size: 15 residues. Germline CDR1 KGHSH, CDR2 LQKENI. CDR3 bases: TGTGCCAGCTCACCCTGGCGGGACGGCTACGATGAGCAGTTCTTC. This gives the protein CASSPWRDGYDEQFF.

CDR3 loop: CASSTQAGAYEQYV. CDR3 nucleotides: TGTGCCAGCAGTACCCAAGCGGGAGCCTACGAGCAGTACGTC. The chain has TRBV6-5 and TRBJ2-7, with 8 bases lining up with TRBD2. This CDR3 has 14 amino acids. The V segment lost 5 bases and the J segment 2 bases; nucleotides outside the gene matches: 5. Germline V lookup: CDR1 MNHEY, CDR2 SVGAGI.

V usage is TRBV7-2 and J usage is TRBJ2-3; 8 nucleotides align to TRBD2. The CDR3 runs to 16 residues. In germline, CDR1 is SGHTA, CDR2 FQGNSA. J lost 7 bases, V lost 5 bases, and 14 bases had no gene match. The CDR3 nucleotides read TGTGCCAGCAGCCCCCTACTAGCGGCCCAACCATATACGCAGTATTTT. Translated, it gives CASSPLLAAQPYTQYF.

This clone turned up a few times. The gene calls are TRBV2 and TRBJ2-1; D unclear. This CDR3 contains 13 residues. The V end lost 1 base, the J end lost 4 bases, and 5 bases lay between the germline ends. Per germline, CDR1 SNHLY and CDR2 FYNNEI. This chain's CDR3 is CASSEVGYNEQFF. The CDR3 DNA follows: TGTGCCAGCAGTGAAGTCGGATACAATGAGCAGTTCTTC.

This clone was counted a single time. The chain links TRBV5-3 to TRBJ1-2; 7 bases are shared with TRBD1. TRBV5-3 is placed among ORFs of uncertain function. The CDR3 covers 16 residues. V dropped 2 bases and J dropped 3; count of bases not matched to a gene: 10. CDR3 nucleotide sequence: TGTGCCAGAAGCTTACTAACAGGGGCGAAAGACTATGGCTACACCTTC. This sequence encodes CARSLLTGAKDYGYTF.